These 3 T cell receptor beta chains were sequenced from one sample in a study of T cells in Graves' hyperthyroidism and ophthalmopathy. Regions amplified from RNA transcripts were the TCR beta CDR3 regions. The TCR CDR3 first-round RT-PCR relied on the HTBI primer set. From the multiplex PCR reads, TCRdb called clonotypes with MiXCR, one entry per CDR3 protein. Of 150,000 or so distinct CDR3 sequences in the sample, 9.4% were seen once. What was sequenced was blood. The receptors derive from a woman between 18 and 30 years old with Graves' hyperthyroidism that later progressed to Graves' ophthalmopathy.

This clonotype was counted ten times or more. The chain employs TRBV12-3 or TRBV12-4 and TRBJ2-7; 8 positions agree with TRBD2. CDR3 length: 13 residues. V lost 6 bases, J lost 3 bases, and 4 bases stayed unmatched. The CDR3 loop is CASSLGGVYEQYF. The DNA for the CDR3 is TGTGCCAGCAGCCTCGGGGGGGTCTACGAGCAGTACTTC.

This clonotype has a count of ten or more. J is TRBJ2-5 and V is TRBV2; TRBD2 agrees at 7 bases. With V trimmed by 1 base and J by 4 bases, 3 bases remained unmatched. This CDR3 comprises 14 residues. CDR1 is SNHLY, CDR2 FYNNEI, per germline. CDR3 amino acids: CASSEGGGGETQYF. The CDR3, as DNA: TGTGCCAGCAGTGAAGGGGGGGGGGGAGAGACCCAGTACTTC.

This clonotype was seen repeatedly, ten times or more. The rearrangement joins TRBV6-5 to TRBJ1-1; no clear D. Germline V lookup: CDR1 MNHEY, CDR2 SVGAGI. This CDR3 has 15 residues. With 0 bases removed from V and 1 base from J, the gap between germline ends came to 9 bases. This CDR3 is CASSYSVSTNTEAFF. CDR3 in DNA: TGTGCCAGCAGTTACTCGGTTTCGACGAACACTGAAGCTTTCTTT.